This T cell receptor (beta chain) emerged from a study of T cell changes during pregnancy in multiple sclerosis. The V end lost 4 bases, the J end lost 1 base, and 9 bases lay between the germline ends. Germline-derived CDR1 and CDR2 are SGDLS and YYNGEE. The CDR3 has 13 residues. Sequencing was performed with immunoSEQ multiplex PCR; in TCRdb, only in-frame clones are kept and a portion is missing. The sample yields 75,000 to 100,000 clones, roughly nine tenths seen once. The clonotype comes from a female donor in good health, enrolled as a control in a pregnancy study. Material: peripheral blood, obtained after pregnancy. The J gene is TRBJ2-7, the V gene TRBV9, with D tentatively TRBD2 (5 bases). CDR3 bases: TGTGCCAGCAGCCCCAGGACTTCCTACGAGCAGTACTTC. Protein: CASSPRTSYEQYF.